Below are 5 T cell receptor beta chains sequenced from a single sample in a study of patients and donors after allogeneic stem cell transplantation. A single record per CDR3 protein comes from TCRdb applying MiXCR to the RT-PCR reads. The table shows fewer than 10,000 distinct CDR3 sequences, with 3% to 4.5% occurring only once. Input material: blood, either unsorted or a sorted T cell fraction (not recorded which). Every receptor here comes from a human donor who was either an allogeneic HSCT recipient or a stem cell or donor lymphocyte infusion donor (not recorded which). It is not recorded whose cells these are; they may come from a transplant donor.

By share, this clonotype counts as medium-sized (0.01 to 0.1%). This chain uses TRBV7-9 with TRBJ2-5, with D tentatively TRBD2 (6 bases). The V and J ends lost 3 bases and 2 bases respectively, with 13 bases between them. The length of the CDR3 is 15 residues. CDR1 and CDR2 (germline): SEHNR, FQNEAQ (reference sequence). The CDR3 DNA is TGTGCCAGCAGCTTTGGGGTGGGAGGACAAGAGACCCAGTACTTC. Protein product: CASSFGVGGQETQYF.

This clonotype was counted at least ten times. The V call is TRBV5-6, the J call TRBJ2-7; D is perhaps TRBD1 (5 bases). The germline V and J ends were trimmed by 0 bases and 2 bases, with 9 bases remaining between them. The CDR3 consists of 14 residues. Germline V gene sequence: CDR1 SGHDT, CDR2 YYEEEE. Written as DNA, the CDR3 is TGTGCCAGCAGCTTGGGACAGCCGACCTACGAGCAGTACTTC. It translates to CASSLGQPTYEQYF.

By its share, this clonotype is medium-sized. This CDR3 is CATSAPPYNEQFF. CDR3 DNA sequence: TGTGCCACCAGTGCCCCACCTTACAATGAGCAGTTCTTC. The V and J genes are TRBV24-1 and TRBJ2-1, with D uncertain. Germline CDR1 KGHDR, CDR2 SFDVKD. The CDR3 is made up of 13 amino acids. The ends were cut back, 5 bases at V and 4 bases at J, with 8 bases in the middle.

This clonotype is labeled medium-sized. The genes are TRBV7-8 and TRBJ2-5, with a tentative D call TRBD2 (5 bases). The ends were cut back, 5 bases at V and 7 bases at J, with 17 bases in the middle. Germline V gene sequence: CDR1 SGHVS, CDR2 FQNEAQ. The CDR3 length is 14 residues. CDR3: CASSLQDLRVTQYF. In DNA, the CDR3 is TGTGCCAGCAGCCTCCAGGACTTAAGGGTGACCCAGTACTTC.

This clonotype is medium-sized within its sample. The rearrangement uses TRBV20-1 and TRBJ2-7; no definite D call. The CDR3 has 14 amino acids. Trimming stripped 7 bases from V and 6 bases from J, with 22 bases between. The germline CDR1 and CDR2 sequences are DFQATT and SNEGSKA (reference sequence). The CDR3 DNA reads TGCAGTGGAAGCAAGCTCCGGGCCCTCAGCGAGCAGTACTTC. Protein: CSGSKLRALSEQYF.